This passage covers 31 T cell receptor beta chains from one sample sequenced in a study of cytomegalovirus exposure and HLA in healthy donors. Libraries were prepared by immunoSEQ multiplex PCR; TCRdb keeps only in-frame clonotypes and omits some of them. Here the sample spans under 200,000 clones, about 89% being singletons. The source material was PBMCs. The source of these receptors is a woman aged 18-35 years in good health and CMV-seropositive.

The chain recombines TRBV30 with TRBJ2-7; 8 bases align to TRBD2. J lost 3 bases, V lost 3 bases, and 7 bases had no gene match. Germline V gene lookup returns CDR1 GTSNPN and CDR2 SVGIG (reference sequence). The CDR3 loop spans 14 amino acids. The CDR3 DNA is TGTGCCTGGAGGGCAGGGACTAGTATCTACGAGCAGTACTTC. It yields the protein CAWRAGTSIYEQYF.

The chain recombines TRBV5-1 with TRBJ2-2; 12 bases fit TRBD2. With V trimmed by 4 bases and J by 8 bases, 9 bases remained unmatched. Germline lookup yields CDR1 SGHRS and CDR2 YFSETQ. The CDR3 is 16 residues long. The DNA for the CDR3 is TGCGCCAGCAGCCTGGTGACTAGCGGGAGATATGGGGAGCTGTTTTTT. Protein sequence: CASSLVTSGRYGELFF.

In this sample, this clone turned up a few times. The rearrangement uses TRBV29-1 and TRBJ1-2; tentative D call: TRBD1 (5 bases). CDR1 is SQVTM and CDR2 is ANQGSEA in the germline V gene. The CDR3 is 13 residues long. With 4 bases removed from V and 4 bases from J, the gap between germline ends came to 13 bases. The CDR3 nucleotides read TGCAGCGTTGGTAGGGAGGGGATCTATGGCTACACCTTC. Translating gives CSVGREGIYGYTF.

The rearrangement joins TRBV19 to TRBJ2-1; 8 positions match TRBD2. Germline-derived CDR1 and CDR2 are LNHDA and SQIVND (reference sequence). The V gene end was trimmed by 9 bases and the J gene end by 11 bases; junction bases not matched to a gene: 9. The CDR3 spans 12 residues. CDR3 in amino acids: CASQQAGVKQFF. The CDR3 DNA is TGTGCCAGCCAGCAAGCGGGAGTTAAGCAGTTCTTC.

This rearrangement joins TRBV9 to TRBJ1-4, with 7 bases aligning to TRBD1. The CDR3 contains 15 residues. J was trimmed by 7 bases and V by 1 base; bases with no gene match: 7. The V gene's germline CDR1 is SGDLS and CDR2 YYNGEE. DNA for the CDR3: TGTGCCAGCAGCGTATCTGCAGGGGGAATTGAAAAACTGTTTTTT. Its protein is CASSVSAGGIEKLFF.

J is TRBJ2-7 and V is TRBV28, with 8 bases aligning to TRBD2. J lost 4 bases, V lost 6 bases, and 23 bases had no gene match. CDR1 and CDR2 from the germline V gene are MDHEN and SYDVKM. This CDR3 region has 19 residues. The DNA of the CDR3 is TGTGCCAGCAGCGACCCCCGGGGGAGGCGGGAGGCTGGTCCTTACGAGCAGTACTTC. Protein product: CASSDPRGRREAGPYEQYF.

The DNA for the CDR3 is TGTGCCAGCAGCTTACAGGGAAGGTACACCGGGGAGCTGTTTTTT. Residues: CASSLQGRYTGELFF. The chain is built from TRBV5-4 and TRBJ2-2, with a tentative D call TRBD1 (6 bases). Trimming took off 2 bases at V and 3 bases at J, with 11 bases between the two ends. This CDR3 is built from 15 residues. Germline CDR1 reads SGHNT; CDR2 reads YYREEE (reference sequence). Based on the CDR3 plus reference TRBV5-4 and TRBJ2-2, the full variable domain is ETGVTQSPTHLIKTRGQQVTLRCSSQSGHNTVSWYQQALGQGPQFIFQYYREEENGRGNFPPRFSGLQFPNYSSELNVNALELDDSALYLCASSLQGRYTGELFFGEGSRLTVL.

The J gene is TRBJ2-2, the V gene TRBV7-3, with TRBD1 identical over 12 bases. Germline lookup yields CDR1 SGHTA and CDR2 FQGTGA. The CDR3 sequence is 14 residues long. The V and J ends lost 10 bases and 7 bases, in that order; junction bases with no gene match: 7. CDR3 residues: CATRGTGGIGELFF. The CDR3 DNA follows: TGTGCCACCAGGGGGACAGGGGGCATCGGGGAGCTGTTTTTT.

The J gene is TRBJ2-7, the V gene TRBV5-6; D is perhaps TRBD1 (6 bases). Germline CDR1 is SGHDT and CDR2 is YYEEEE. Trimming took off 6 bases at V and 4 bases at J, with 14 bases between the two ends. The CDR3 totals 13 residues. The CDR3 loop is CASTPRGRYEQYF. DNA of the CDR3: TGTGCCAGCACCCCCAGGGGTCGTTACGAGCAGTACTTC.

This clone was observed a few times. CDR3 in DNA: TGTGCCAGCAGTTCACTCAGGGTCCAAGAGACCCAGTACTTC. It translates to CASSSLRVQETQYF. J is TRBJ2-5 and V is TRBV28; tentative D call: TRBD1 (5 bases). Germline CDR1 and CDR2: MDHEN and SYDVKM. V gave up 4 bases and J gave up 1 base, with 10 bases separating them. The CDR3 runs to 14 residues.

The CDR3 spells CASSVGGISYEQYF. CDR3 bases: TGTGCCAGCAGCGTAGGCGGGATATCCTACGAGCAGTACTTC. The chain couples TRBV9 to TRBJ2-7, with TRBD2 as a possible D gene (6 bases). CDR1 is SGDLS, CDR2 YYNGEE, per germline. V shed 0 bases and J shed 1 base, with 8 bases lying between them. CDR3 length: 14 amino acids.

The chain has TRBV5-3 and TRBJ1-2, with 10 bases identical to TRBD1. TRBV5-3 is annotated as an ORF whose role is uncertain. The CDR3 runs to 16 residues. V lost 3 bases and J lost 3; bases outside the gene matches: 8. CDR3 amino acids: CARSYSPGTGDYGYTF. The CDR3 DNA reads TGTGCCAGAAGCTATTCACCCGGGACAGGGGACTATGGCTACACCTTC.

This clone was observed once. V and J are TRBV11-1 and TRBJ2-7; no reliable D call. Germline CDR1 and CDR2: SGHAT and FQDESV (reference sequence). The CDR3 runs 14 residues. Trimming stripped 1 base from V and 3 bases from J, with 10 bases between. This CDR3 reads CASSLGFADYEQYF. CDR3 bases: TGTGCCAGCAGCTTAGGATTTGCAGACTACGAGCAGTACTTC.

The chain combines TRBV19 with TRBJ1-1, with 11 bases fitting TRBD1. Trimming cost V 6 bases and J 3 bases; bases outside gene matches: 6. Germline CDR1 reads LNHDA; CDR2 reads SQIVND (reference sequence). CDR3 size: 15 residues. CDR3 bases: TGTGCCAGTAGCCGCACGGGACAGGGGGACACTGAAGCTTTCTTT. Protein sequence: CASSRTGQGDTEAFF. Supplemented by reference TRBV19 and TRBJ1-1, the full variable domain reads DGGITQSPKYLFRKEGQNVTLSCEQNLNHDAMYWYRQDPGQGLRLIYYSQIVNDFQKGDIAEGYSVSREKKESFPLTVTSAQKNPTAFYLCASSRTGQGDTEAFFGQGTRLTVV.

The rearrangement joins TRBV9 to TRBJ2-2; tentative D call: TRBD1 (5 bases). V was trimmed by 1 base and J by 7 bases, leaving 8 bases between them. CDR1 is SGDLS and CDR2 is YYNGEE in the germline V gene. The CDR3 consists of 13 residues. The CDR3: CASSVQGDGELFF. For the CDR3, the DNA is TGTGCCAGCAGCGTACAAGGGGACGGGGAGCTGTTTTTT.

The V and J genes are TRBV19 and TRBJ1-1, with a tentative D call TRBD1 (5 bases). From germline, CDR1 is LNHDA and CDR2 SQIVND (reference sequence). V was trimmed by 3 bases and J by 1 base, leaving 15 bases between them. This CDR3 spans 16 amino acids. The CDR3 coding sequence is TGTGCCAGTAGTATCGGCAGGGCGCAACCGAACACTGAAGCTTTCTTT. Protein product: CASSIGRAQPNTEAFF.

The chain links TRBV7-2 to TRBJ2-1; TRBD2 aligns across 12 bases. This CDR3 has 15 residues. Trimming took 4 bases from V and 4 from J; bases not matched to a gene: 2. CDR1 and CDR2 (germline): SGHTA, FQGNSA. The CDR3 loop reads CASSWGLAGYNEQFF. In nucleotides, the CDR3 is TGTGCCAGCAGCTGGGGACTAGCGGGTTACAATGAGCAGTTCTTC.

The genes are TRBV7-3 and TRBJ2-3, with 8 nucleotides matching TRBD2. Trimming took 4 bases from V and 5 from J; bases not matched to a gene: 8. The CDR3 spans 15 residues. The germline CDR1 and CDR2 sequences are SGHTA and FQGTGA. The CDR3: CASSSGSGMRDTQYF. The CDR3 DNA reads as TGTGCCAGCAGCTCGGGTAGCGGGATGAGAGATACGCAGTATTTT.

This CDR3 is CASSLDVTGETQYF. CDR3 DNA sequence: TGTGCCAGCTCACTGGATGTTACAGGGGAGACCCAGTACTTC. This chain connects TRBV18 to TRBJ2-5, with D possibly TRBD1 on 6 matching bases. This CDR3 has 14 residues. V was cut by 4 bases and J by 5 bases, with 14 bases left in between. CDR1 is KGHSH and CDR2 is LQKENI in the germline V gene.

Concerning this clone itself: Other DNA sequences of this sample code for an identical CDR3. This chain connects TRBV18 to TRBJ1-1; tentative D call: TRBD1 (6 bases). The CDR3 is 14 residues long. Trimming removed 2 bases from V and 4 bases from J, with 11 bases in between. Germline CDR1 KGHSH, CDR2 LQKENI. The CDR3 spells CASSPGGRGTEAFF. The CDR3 DNA sequence: TGTGCCAGCTCACCAGGTGGCAGGGGCACTGAAGCTTTCTTT.

CDR3 protein: CASSRDASSGNTIYF. The CDR3 region has the DNA TGTGCCAGCAGCCGTGATGCGAGCTCTGGAAACACCATATATTTT. The genes are TRBV6-6 and TRBJ1-3, with D uncertain. Germline V gene sequence: CDR1 MNHNY, CDR2 SVGAGI (reference sequence). The germline V and J ends were trimmed by 6 bases and 0 bases, with 12 bases remaining between them. The length of the CDR3 is 15 residues.

The genes are TRBV19 and TRBJ1-2, with 9 bases identical to TRBD1. V shed 8 bases, J shed 3 bases, and the junction held 4 bases outside the gene matches. This CDR3 spans 13 amino acids. The V gene's germline CDR1 is LNHDA and CDR2 SQIVND (reference sequence). The CDR3 loop is CASGTGSYYGYTF. The CDR3 coding sequence is TGTGCCAGTGGGACAGGGTCCTACTATGGCTACACCTTC.

The V call is TRBV5-5, the J call TRBJ2-7, with TRBD2 matching 7 bases. The CDR3 has 15 amino acids. Germline CDR1 and CDR2: SGHKS and YYEKEE (reference sequence). The junction had 6 bases not matched to a gene; V was cut back by 0 bases and J by 3 bases. The CDR3 DNA sequence: TGTGCCAGCAGCTTGGGGCTAGCGGTACGCTACGAGCAGTACTTC. Residues: CASSLGLAVRYEQYF.

The chain links TRBV2 to TRBJ2-2; maybe TRBD2 (6 bases). Germline-derived CDR1 and CDR2 are SNHLY and FYNNEI. The V end was cut by 6 bases, the J end by 4 bases, with 15 bases between. This CDR3 has 15 amino acids. The CDR3 DNA reads TGTGCCAGCAGAATAGCGGATTCGAGCACCGGGGAGCTGTTTTTT. It is translated as CASRIADSSTGELFF.

The V and J genes are TRBV7-9 and TRBJ2-3, with TRBD2 identical over 11 bases. CDR3 size: 17 residues. The V gene's germline CDR1 is SEHNR and CDR2 FQNEAQ (reference sequence). The junction had 4 bases not matched to a gene; V was cut back by 0 bases and J by 2 bases. The DNA for the CDR3 is TGTGCCAGCAGCTTAGCCAGGACTAGCGGGTACACAGATACGCAGTATTTT. Residues: CASSLARTSGYTDTQYF. Using reference TRBV7-9 and TRBJ2-3 for the parts outside the CDR3, the full variable domain is DTGVSQNPRHKITKRGQNVTFRCDPISEHNRLYWYRQTLGQGPEFLTYFQNEAQLEKSRLLSDRFSAERPKGSFSTLEIQRTEQGDSAMYLCASSLARTSGYTDTQYFGPGTRLTVL.

This chain uses TRBV28 with TRBJ2-1; 8 bases agree with TRBD2. Unmatched junction bases numbered 13, after V lost 8 bases and J lost 10 bases. Per germline, CDR1 MDHEN and CDR2 SYDVKM. The CDR3 covers 14 residues. DNA of the CDR3: TGTGCCAGCCTCCGGGGGGGGAGAGGCTACGAGCAGTTCTTC. As protein: CASLRGGRGYEQFF.

The V gene is TRBV18, the J gene TRBJ2-2, with D maybe TRBD2 (6 bases). The CDR3 length is 16 residues. Trimming took off 2 bases at V and 1 base at J, with 11 bases between the two ends. Germline CDR1 KGHSH, CDR2 LQKENI. The CDR3 reads CASSPIVSGNTGELFF. The CDR3 nucleotides are TGTGCCAGCTCACCAATAGTTAGCGGGAACACCGGGGAGCTGTTTTTT. Full variable domain (outside the CDR3, taken from reference TRBV18 and TRBJ2-2): NAGVMQNPRHLVRRRGQEARLRCSPMKGHSHVYWYRQLPEEGLKFMVYLQKENIIDESGMPKERFSAEFPKEGPSILRIQQVVRGDSAAYFCASSPIVSGNTGELFFGEGSRLTVL.

The gene calls are TRBV29-1 and TRBJ2-1, with D possibly being TRBD1 (5 bases). The germline V gene encodes CDR1 SQVTM and CDR2 ANQGSEA. The ends were cut back, 7 bases at V and 9 bases at J, with 10 bases in the middle. The CDR3 extends over 10 amino acids. The CDR3: CSACQGEQFF. The CDR3 bases are TGCAGCGCTTGCCAGGGTGAGCAGTTCTTC.

The genes are TRBV28 and TRBJ2-7; the D is unclear. Germline values: CDR1 MDHEN, CDR2 SYDVKM. The CDR3 totals 12 residues. The V end was cut by 3 bases, the J end by 3 bases, with 6 bases between. The CDR3 here is CASSFGLYEQYF. CDR3 nucleotide sequence: TGTGCCAGCAGTTTTGGGCTCTACGAGCAGTACTTC.

This chain uses TRBV7-2 with TRBJ2-5; 8 bases agree with TRBD1. Germline lookup yields CDR1 SGHTA and CDR2 FQGNSA. Trimming cost V 3 bases and J 2 bases; bases outside gene matches: 5. The CDR3 contains 15 residues. The CDR3, as DNA: TGTGCCAGCAGCTTCCGGACAGGGAGGCAAGAGACCCAGTACTTC. Translating it yields CASSFRTGRQETQYF.

A remark on this clone: The identical CDR3 is also encoded by other nucleotide sequences in the sample. The chain employs TRBV4-3 and TRBJ2-7; 7 nucleotides match TRBD1. Germline V lookup: CDR1 LGHNA, CDR2 YSLEER. The CDR3 sequence is 13 residues long. The trim removed 4 bases at V and 3 bases at J, leaving 3 bases unmatched. For the CDR3, the DNA is TGCGCCAGCAGCCGGGACAGAGACTACGAGCAGTACTTC. Amino acid sequence: CASSRDRDYEQYF.